This T cell receptor beta chain stems from a study of shared clonotypes between healthy human individuals. This CDR3 has 15 residues. Germline-derived CDR1 and CDR2 are LNHDA and SQIVND (reference sequence). The ends lost 4 bases at V and 4 bases at J; junction bases unmatched: 4. Profiled with immunoSEQ multiplex PCR; TCRdb holds only in-frame clones, not every one. The sample gives roughly 700,000 clones, around 72% of which show up once; less than 2% is in the top ten. There were no recent acute infections or vaccinations among the donors, who were healthy HIV-negative adults. CD45RA+ naive and CD45RA-negative memory subsets were separated from CD4+ cells.

The TCR originated in a woman aged 30 to 39 in good health. This chain joins TRBV19 and TRBJ2-2; 9 bases are shared with TRBD2. What was sequenced was memory CD4+ T cells sorted from blood. Subset: CD45RA-negative fraction. In nucleotides, the CDR3 is TGTGCCAGTAGTAGCGGGAGGGCCGCCACCGGGGAGCTGTTTTTT. Amino acids: CASSSGRAATGELFF.